This TCR beta chain was captured in a study of breast tumors, draining lymph nodes, adjacent tissues. TCRdb re-analysed the multiplex PCR reads in MiXCR, keeping a single row per CDR3 protein. Of 200,000 to 300,000 distinct CDR3 sequences detected, roughly 31% appear once; the ten largest clones hold 1.1%. V was clipped by 4 bases and J by 6 bases; unmatched bases: 7. The CDR3 extends over 15 amino acids. Germline V gene data show CDR1 as SGHRS and CDR2 as YFSETQ. The study, taken as a whole, reports: Tumor repertoires ranked between lymph nodes and nontumor tissue in diversity, with V and J gene preferences. The data were judged consistent with most tumor T cells coming from lymph node and expanding in tumor. Tumor and nontumor repertoires were significantly more similar in luminal-like than in basal-like breast cancer. The lymph node origin of tumor T cells was framed as consistent with a hypothesis, not demonstrated.

This clonotype was counted many times. What it binds is not known. Samples came from axillary lymph nodes draining the breast cancer. The receptor's source is a female donor with breast cancer. Some clones in this sample may be carry-over from other donors' samples. The rearrangement links TRBV5-1 to TRBJ2-1; 10 nucleotides match TRBD2. The sequenced sample consisted of axillary lymph node tissue. DNA for the CDR3: TGCGCCAGCAGCGCCGGACTAGCGGTTGTCAATGAGCAGTTCTTC. Protein: CASSAGLAVVNEQFF. Full variable domain (remainder filled in from reference TRBV5-1 and TRBJ2-1): KAGVTQTPRYLIKTRGQQVTLSCSPISGHRSVSWYQQTPGQGLQFLFEYFSETQRNKGNFPGRFSGRQFSNSRSEMNVSTLELGDSALYLCASSAGLAVVNEQFFGPGTRLTVL.